The next 12 T cell receptor beta chains were all read from a single sample in a study of vaccination and CD4 T cells after COVID-19. Sequencing of the DNA from cultured CD4+ T cells was carried out with the Oncomine TCR Beta short-read assay. The source of extracted genomic DNA was cultured CD4+ T cells. MiXCR was run by TCRdb on the PCR reads, yielding one entry per CDR3 protein. The sample includes 6,500 or so distinct CDR3 sequences, around a third of them seen just once. Treatment reported: roughly 10-day PBMC culture with coronavirus spike peptide pools or control peptides (ViraFEST assay). Pre-COVID-19 pandemic sampling (2011-2018) yielded the unexposed donor's CD4+ T cells. Their cognate antigens are unknown. The sequencing sample was made of CD4+ T cells from blood, cultured in vitro. Every receptor here comes from a human donor in good health.

The rearrangement joins TRBV6-1 to TRBJ1-6; TRBD1 matches 7 bases. Trimming at V came to 5 bases and at J to 0 bases, leaving 16 bases not matched to a gene. This CDR3 has 20 residues. Germline V gives CDR1 MNHNS, CDR2 SASEGT. The CDR3: CASSPKGAARGASYNSPLHF. For the CDR3, the DNA is TGTGCCAGCAGTCCCAAGGGGGCGGCCAGGGGGGCCTCCTATAATTCACCCCTCCACTTT.

This clonotype was counted only a few times. This chain links TRBV6-2 or TRBV6-3 with TRBJ2-3; no reliable D call. Trimming cost V 0 bases and J 7 bases, with 8 bases left between them. CDR3 length equals 13 residues. Germline V lookup: CDR1 MNHEY, CDR2 SVGEGT. The CDR3 protein is CASSYSERNTQYF. CDR3 bases: TGTGCCAGCAGTTACTCGGAGAGGAATACGCAGTATTTT.

V and J are TRBV12-3 or TRBV12-4 and TRBJ2-3; D not certain. This CDR3 spans 13 amino acids. Trimming took off 0 bases at V and 3 bases at J, with 4 bases between the two ends. Here the CDR3 DNA reads TGTGCCAGCAGTTTAGCGGAGACAGATACGCAGTATTTT. Residues: CASSLAETDTQYF.

The chain uses TRBV28 and TRBJ2-1; the D call may be TRBD1 or TRBD2 (5 bases each). The DNA matches TRBJ2-7 better at its end, which makes the J call doubtful. The CDR3 runs to 15 residues. Germline loops: CDR1 MDHEN, CDR2 SYDVKM. CDR3 sequence (DNA): TGTGCCAGCAGTTTAGGCGGACGGGGACCCTACGAGCAGTACTTC. Its translation: CASSLGGRGPYEQYF.

The rearrangement uses TRBV7-3 and TRBJ1-2, with TRBD1 identical over 7 bases. The CDR3 covers 13 residues. V was pared by 6 bases and J by 6 bases, with 7 bases of the junction left unmatched. CDR1 is SGHTA and CDR2 is FQGTGA in the germline V gene. CDR3 sequence (DNA): TGTGCCAGCAGTTTCCGACAGGGAGATGGCTACACCTTC. This encodes CASSFRQGDGYTF.

This clonotype counts as medium-sized (0.01 to 0.1%). The chain is built from TRBV19 and TRBJ2-7, with 7 bases fitting TRBD1. The germline V gene has CDR1 LNHDA and CDR2 SQIVND (reference sequence). With V trimmed by 2 bases and J by 4 bases, 5 bases remained unmatched. The CDR3 loop spans 14 amino acids. CDR3 bases: TGTGCCAGTAGTATACCGGGACAGTATTACGAGCAGTACTTC. Translation gives CASSIPGQYYEQYF.

For this clonotype: One junction end disagrees with the germline gene, perhaps due to a read error. The V call is TRBV7-2, the J call TRBJ2-2; TRBD2 aligns across 11 bases. The CDR3 runs to 15 residues. CDR1 is SGHTA and CDR2 is FQGNSA in the germline V gene. The CDR3 sequence: CASSLLAGATGELFF. The CDR3 region has the DNA TGCGCCAGCAGCCTACTAGCGGGAGCCACCGGGGAGCTGTTTTTT. Full variable domain (missing parts from reference TRBV7-2 and TRBJ2-2): GAGVSQSPSNKVTEKGKDVELRCDPISGHTALYWYRQSLGQGLEFLIYFQGNSAPDKSGLPSDRFSAERTGGSVSTLTIQRTQQEDSAVYLCASSLLAGATGELFFGEGSRLTVL.

This clonotype turned up a few times. V and J are TRBV10-2 and TRBJ1-5; 10 nucleotides agree with TRBD1. J lost 6 bases, V lost 8 bases, and 4 bases had no gene match. The CDR3 spans 13 residues. The germline V gene has CDR1 WSHSY and CDR2 SAAADI. The CDR3 DNA reads as TGCGCCAGCTGGGACAGGGGAGGTCAGCCCCAGCATTTT. Translation gives CASWDRGGQPQHF.

This chain links TRBV9 with TRBJ2-3; D uncertain. The CDR3 covers 13 residues. CDR1 is SGDLS, CDR2 YYNGEE, per germline. V lost 4 bases to trimming and J lost 5 bases, with 11 bases between them. The CDR3 DNA is TGTGCCAGCAGCCTGACCACTATAGATACGCAGTATTTT. Translation gives CASSLTTIDTQYF.

The chain joins TRBV27 to TRBJ2-7; D is ambiguous. With 6 bases removed from V and 0 bases from J, the gap between germline ends came to 6 bases. CDR3 length equals 12 residues. Per germline, CDR1 MNHEY and CDR2 SMNVEV (reference sequence). The CDR3 DNA reads as TGTGCCAGCAGGGATAGCTCCTACGAGCAGTACTTC. Encoded protein: CASRDSSYEQYF.

This clonotype was seen a single time. For the CDR3, the DNA is TGTGCCAGCAGCTTAACCCTAGCGGATGACTCGGAGCAGTACTTC. Translated, it gives CASSLTLADDSEQYF. The chain recombines TRBV7-9 with TRBJ2-7, with 7 bases lining up with TRBD2. The CDR3 length is 15 residues. Germline V gene sequence: CDR1 SEHNR, CDR2 FQNEAQ (reference sequence). J gave up 7 bases and V 2 bases, and 11 bases lay outside the gene matches.

This clonotype was seen more than once but under ten times. This chain connects TRBV20-1 to TRBJ2-2; the D gene is possibly TRBD1 (6 bases). Trimming left V 0 bases short and J 3 bases short, with 14 bases between. This CDR3 region has 16 residues. Germline lookup yields CDR1 DFQATT and CDR2 SNEGSKA (reference sequence). CDR3 region: CSARDLDKGDTGELFF. CDR3 DNA sequence: TGCAGTGCTAGAGACCTGGACAAGGGGGACACCGGGGAGCTGTTTTTT.